The 12 T cell receptor beta chains presented below share a single source sample, sequenced in a study of cytomegalovirus exposure and HLA in healthy donors. PCR involved 60 Vbeta and 13 Jbeta primers. The method was immunoSEQ multiplex PCR; TCRdb's version includes in-frame clones alone and lacks a portion of them. Here the sample spans some 180,000 clones, roughly three quarters being singletons. The sample consisted of PBMCs. The receptor source for this set is a male donor in good health and CMV-seronegative.

This clone was detected a few times. The V call is TRBV6-5, the J call TRBJ1-1, with D maybe TRBD1 (6 bases). CDR1 is MNHEY and CDR2 is SVGAGI in the germline V gene. V lost 2 bases, J lost 7 bases, and 14 bases lay in between. This CDR3 spans 14 amino acids. The CDR3 reads CASSYLRTDFEAFF. CDR3 coding DNA: TGTGCCAGCAGTTACCTCCGGACAGACTTTGAAGCTTTCTTT.

The chain has TRBV12-5 and TRBJ2-1; TRBD2 matches 9 bases. Germline CDR1 reads LGHNT; CDR2 reads FRNRAP. The length of the CDR3 is 16 residues. V was clipped by 0 bases and J by 5 bases; unmatched bases: 5. Written as DNA, the CDR3 is TGTGCTAGTGGTTTGGTAACTAGCGGGCGGAACAATGAGCAGTTCTTC. As protein: CASGLVTSGRNNEQFF.

The chain recombines TRBV5-1 with TRBJ1-6; possible D gene TRBD1, 5 bases. Germline loops: CDR1 SGHRS, CDR2 YFSETQ. CDR3 length equals 13 residues. V was trimmed by 6 bases and J by 4 bases, leaving 8 bases between them. CDR3 sequence reads: CASTQGYNSPLHF. CDR3 coding DNA: TGCGCCAGCACCCAGGGTTATAATTCACCCCTCCACTTT.

The chain recombines TRBV6-1 with TRBJ1-1; a possible D gene is TRBD1 (6 bases). Trimming removed 8 bases from V and 7 bases from J, with 17 bases in between. CDR1 and CDR2 (germline): MNHNS, SASEGT. The CDR3 length is 13 residues. Written as DNA, the CDR3 is TGTGCCAGCGGACGGATGGGGGCGGATGAAGCTTTCTTT. This sequence encodes CASGRMGADEAFF.

This chain uses TRBV15 with TRBJ1-1, with D possibly being TRBD1 (6 bases). The V end lost 1 base, the J end lost 6 bases, and 15 bases lay between the germline ends. CDR1 LNHNV and CDR2 YYDKDF come from the germline V gene (reference sequence). The CDR3 spans 15 residues. The CDR3 DNA follows: TGTGCCACCAGCAGAGGTCAGGGGAGTTTTTCTGAAGCTTTCTTT. Protein sequence: CATSRGQGSFSEAFF.

J is TRBJ2-1 and V is TRBV6-5; 12 bases fit TRBD2. This CDR3 is built from 16 residues. V gave up 4 bases and J gave up 2 bases; unmatched junction bases: 3. CDR1 and CDR2 from the germline V gene are MNHEY and SVGAGI. The DNA for the CDR3 is TGTGCCAGCAGTTTCGGACTAGCGGGAACCTACAATGAGCAGTTCTTC. It codes for CASSFGLAGTYNEQFF.

The chain uses TRBV28 and TRBJ1-5, with 8 bases fitting TRBD1. Unmatched junction bases numbered 9, after V lost 7 bases and J lost 7 bases. Germline-derived CDR1 and CDR2 are MDHEN and SYDVKM. The CDR3 is 14 residues long. The CDR3 loop is CASIEGRGLQPQHF. The CDR3 region has the DNA TGTGCCAGCATCGAAGGCAGGGGGCTACAGCCCCAGCATTTT.

The CDR3 DNA reads TGTGCCAGCAGCTTAGGGGGGACTTTCGGAGGAAGCTCCTACAATGAGCAGTTCTTC. It yields the protein CASSLGGTFGGSSYNEQFF. This chain links TRBV7-8 with TRBJ2-1, with D tentatively TRBD2 (6 bases). This CDR3 is 19 amino acids long. From germline, CDR1 is SGHVS and CDR2 FQNEAQ. V was clipped by 1 base and J by 0 bases, with 19 bases between them.

The chain couples TRBV28 to TRBJ1-6; TRBD1 matches at 9 bases. This CDR3 is 15 amino acids long. The V segment lost 5 bases and the J segment 7 bases; nucleotides outside the gene matches: 6. Germline V CDR1 and CDR2: MDHEN, SYDVKM. The CDR3 coding sequence is TGTGCCAGCAGTCCGGGGACAGGGCGGAATTCACCCCTCCACTTT. Its protein product is CASSPGTGRNSPLHF.

This clone came up a few times. The chain recombines TRBV28 with TRBJ1-2, with D possibly matching TRBD1 (5 bases). Germline CDR1 is MDHEN and CDR2 is SYDVKM. The CDR3 sequence is 13 residues long. V lost 6 bases, J lost 4 bases, and 12 bases lay in between. The CDR3 DNA sequence: TGTGCCAGCAGCTGGACATGGGCCTATGGCTACACCTTC. Residues: CASSWTWAYGYTF.

The CDR3 DNA is TGTGCCAGCAGCTTAGGGACAGGGGTTCATCAGCCCCAGCATTTT. It encodes CASSLGTGVHQPQHF. The chain employs TRBV7-2 and TRBJ1-5, with 9 bases fitting TRBD1. With 1 base clipped from V and 5 bases from J, the junction kept 3 bases outside the gene matches. The CDR3 consists of 15 residues. Germline CDR1 reads SGHTA; CDR2 reads FQGNSA. Full variable domain (rest looked up from reference TRBV7-2 and TRBJ1-5): GAGVSQSPSNKVTEKGKDVELRCDPISGHTALYWYRQSLGQGLEFLIYFQGNSAPDKSGLPSDRFSAERTGGSVSTLTIQRTQQEDSAVYLCASSLGTGVHQPQHFGDGTRLSIL.

The chain employs TRBV7-9 and TRBJ1-2, with TRBD1 identical over 8 bases. The CDR3 covers 15 residues. The germline CDR1 and CDR2 sequences are SEHNR and FQNEAQ (reference sequence). The V gene end was trimmed by 2 bases and the J gene end by 12 bases; junction bases not matched to a gene: 14. The CDR3 loop is CASSLSAQGAGRDTF. CDR3 bases: TGTGCCAGCAGCTTATCGGCCCAGGGGGCGGGACGGGACACCTTC.